This entry describes one TCR beta chain. Antigen: not known. The PCR contained 60 Vbeta and 13 Jbeta primers. Repertoires were generated with immunoSEQ multiplex PCR, while TCRdb's copy carries only in-frame clones and drops some. This repertoire shows over 200,000 clones, 80% to 90% found once; its top ten account for roughly 1%. The data derive from a study of cytomegalovirus exposure and HLA in healthy donors. V was cut by 1 base and J by 5 bases, with 8 bases left in between. In germline, CDR1 is LNHNV, CDR2 YYDKDF (reference sequence). The CDR3 covers 13 residues. Overall study findings and caveats: In an earlier analysis, in several hundred donors, most V segments appeared productive either ~87% or ~30% of the time. CMV antigen specificity of a few CMV-associated chains was confirmed in vitro.

This TCR came from a woman aged 18-29 years in good health and CMV-seronegative. This chain connects TRBV15 to TRBJ2-5; no firm D call. Specimen: PBMCs. The CDR3 region has the DNA TGTGCCACCAGCAGAGCTTTATTGGAGACCCAGTACTTC. This encodes CATSRALLETQYF.